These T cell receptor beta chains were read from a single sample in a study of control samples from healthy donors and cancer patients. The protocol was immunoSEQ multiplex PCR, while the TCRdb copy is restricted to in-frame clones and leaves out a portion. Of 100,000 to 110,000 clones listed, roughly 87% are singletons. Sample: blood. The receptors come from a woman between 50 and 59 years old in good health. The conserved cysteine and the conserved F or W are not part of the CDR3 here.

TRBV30 ASPGLYTGELF
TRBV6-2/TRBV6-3 ASSLQGGGRVEQF
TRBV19 ASSDSGTGEKLF
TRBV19 ASSIERTEPNEKLF
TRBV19 ASEDRAGAGGYT
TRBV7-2 ASSLKAGGWNEQF
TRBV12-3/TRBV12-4 ASSPPRTDTQY
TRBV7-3 ASSPGTRAETQY
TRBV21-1 ASSQGQGPAEAF
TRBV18 ASSPGQEGYT
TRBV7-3 ASSQGEDRVRREQF
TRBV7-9 ASSLRDREETQY
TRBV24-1 ATRSPGSGSEAF
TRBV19 ASSIDFRPGGAYEQY
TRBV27 ASSPGTPNSPLH
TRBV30 AWSVQSNEQF
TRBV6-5 ASSYLSGTANYGYT
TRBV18 ASSPTGDSGNTIY
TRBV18 ASSPGQGETQY
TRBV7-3 ASSPGLGQPQH
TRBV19 ATMGGSNQPQH
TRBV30 AWSELGSFNEKLF
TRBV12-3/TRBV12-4 ASSHGPHAF
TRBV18 ASSTGQADTQY
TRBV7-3 ASSLNQGNDYGYT
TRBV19 ASSIGPPGELF
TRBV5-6 ASRKRGGLSYNEQF
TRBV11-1 ASSLGAGEQY
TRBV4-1 ASSDTSYEQY
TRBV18 ASSPGEGDTQY
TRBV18 ASSPPGGPGLSGYT
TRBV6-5 ASSKQGHQPQH
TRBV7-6 ASSLVVVRNTGELF
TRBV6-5 ASSYRYLGTGELF
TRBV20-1 SALDLLPQY
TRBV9 ASSPGLAGGADTQY
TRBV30 AWGTSRGSGANVLT
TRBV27 ASRTLGSNTGELF
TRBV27 ASSPRDSYGYT
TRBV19 ASTSMGVTATNEKLF
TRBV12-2 ASRSDRVGRTEAF
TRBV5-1 ASSYPGTGQAILSSYNEQF
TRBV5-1 ASSLARATDTQY
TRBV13 ASSLSGHTQETQY
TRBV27 ASSLRRAGGQPQH
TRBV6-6 ASSYSYQETQY